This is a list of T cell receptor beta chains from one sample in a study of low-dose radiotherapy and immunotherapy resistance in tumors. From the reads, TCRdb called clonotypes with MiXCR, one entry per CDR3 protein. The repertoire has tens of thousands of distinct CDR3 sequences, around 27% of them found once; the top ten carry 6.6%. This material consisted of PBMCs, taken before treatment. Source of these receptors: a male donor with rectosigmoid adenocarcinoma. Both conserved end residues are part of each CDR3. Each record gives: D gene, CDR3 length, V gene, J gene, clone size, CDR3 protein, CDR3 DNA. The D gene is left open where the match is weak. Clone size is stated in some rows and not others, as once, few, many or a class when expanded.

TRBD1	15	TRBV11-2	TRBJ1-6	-	CASSLAQGAWSPLHF	TGTGCCAGCAGCTTAGCACAGGGGGCTTGGTCACCCCTCCACTTT
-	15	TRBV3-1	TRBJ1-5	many	CASSQVVWPGSPQHF	TGTGCCAGCAGCCAAGTGGTCTGGCCCGGTTCGCCCCAGCATTTT
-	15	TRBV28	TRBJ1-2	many	CASSLFPRGAGGYTF	TGTGCCAGCAGTTTATTCCCACGGGGGGCCGGGGGCTACACCTTC
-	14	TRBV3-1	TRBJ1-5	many	CASSRRGNGQPQHF	TGTGCCAGCAGCCGGCGGGGTAACGGCCAGCCCCAGCATTTT
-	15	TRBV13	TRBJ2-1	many	CASSEGISVGDEQFF	TGTGCCAGCAGTGAGGGGATTTCGGTGGGCGATGAGCAGTTCTTC
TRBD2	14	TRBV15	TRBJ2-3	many	CATSTRAGGDTQYF	TGTGCCACCAGCACTAGGGCGGGGGGAGATACGCAGTATTTT
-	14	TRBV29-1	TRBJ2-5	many	CSVEASVYQETQYF	TGCAGCGTTGAGGCTAGCGTTTACCAAGAGACCCAGTACTTC
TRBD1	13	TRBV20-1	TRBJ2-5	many	CSAYTGGRETQYF	TGCAGTGCTTATACAGGGGGCAGGGAGACCCAGTACTTC
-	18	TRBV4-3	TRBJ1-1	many	CASSLGASRGRRGTEAFF	TGCGCCAGCAGCCTGGGGGCTTCCAGGGGCCGGAGAGGGACTGAAGCTTTCTTT
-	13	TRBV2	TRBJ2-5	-	CASNEKGLETQYF	TGTGCCAGCAACGAAAAGGGCTTGGAGACCCAGTACTTC
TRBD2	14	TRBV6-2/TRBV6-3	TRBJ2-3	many	CASSLAVRADTQYF	TGTGCCAGCAGTCTAGCGGTGCGGGCAGATACGCAGTATTTT
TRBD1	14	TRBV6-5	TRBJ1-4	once	CASSWTGEDEKLFF	TGTGCCAGCAGTTGGACAGGGGAGGATGAAAAACTGTTTTTT
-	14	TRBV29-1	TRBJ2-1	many	CSVEDLIPNNEQFF	TGCAGCGTTGAAGATCTAATCCCTAACAATGAGCAGTTCTTC
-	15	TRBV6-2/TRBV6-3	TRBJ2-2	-	CASSYNGGPLGELFF	TGTGCCAGCAGTTATAACGGGGGGCCCTTAGGGGAGCTGTTTTTT
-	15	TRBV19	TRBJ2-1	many	CASSRGGASGNEQFF	TGTGCCAGTAGTAGAGGGGGGGCTTCGGGCAATGAGCAGTTCTTC
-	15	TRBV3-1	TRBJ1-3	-	CASSRTSGAGNTIYF	TGTGCCAGCAGCCGTACTTCAGGGGCTGGAAACACCATATATTTT
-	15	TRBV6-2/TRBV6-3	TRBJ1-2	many	CASSYVSIPNYGYTF	TGTGCCAGCAGTTATGTTTCGATACCTAACTATGGCTACACCTTC
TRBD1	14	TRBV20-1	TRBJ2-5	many	CSAFRQGATETQYF	TGCAGTGCTTTCAGACAGGGAGCTACCGAGACCCAGTACTTC
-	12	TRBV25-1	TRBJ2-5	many	CASSGRVETQYF	TGTGCCAGCAGTGGCCGGGTGGAGACCCAGTACTTC
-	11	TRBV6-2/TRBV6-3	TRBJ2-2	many	CASGFSGELFF	TGTGCCAGCGGATTTAGCGGGGAGCTGTTTTTT
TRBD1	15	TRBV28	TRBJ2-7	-	CASSQPGTGSYEQYF	TGTGCCAGCAGTCAACCCGGGACAGGGTCTTACGAGCAGTACTTC
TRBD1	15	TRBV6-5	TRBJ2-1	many	CASSYSPGQYNEQFF	TGTGCCAGCAGTTACTCCCCGGGACAGTACAATGAGCAGTTCTTC
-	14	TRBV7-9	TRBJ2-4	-	CASSLNPGAGIQYF	TGTGCCAGCAGTTTAAACCCCGGGGCGGGCATTCAGTACTTC
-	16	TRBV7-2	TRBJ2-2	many	CASSFLAFANTGELFF	TGTGCCAGCAGCTTCCTCGCATTCGCGAACACCGGGGAGCTGTTTTTT
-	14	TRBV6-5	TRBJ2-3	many	CASSYQLGTDTQYF	TGTGCCAGCAGTTACCAGTTGGGCACAGATACGCAGTATTTT
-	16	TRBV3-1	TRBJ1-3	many	CASSHTQSFSGNTIYF	TGTGCCAGCAGCCACACCCAATCTTTCTCTGGAAACACCATATATTTT
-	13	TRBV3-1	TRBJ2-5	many	CASSQSGPETQYF	TGTGCCAGCAGCCAAAGTGGCCCAGAGACCCAGTACTTC
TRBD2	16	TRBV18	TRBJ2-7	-	CASSPVLAGATYEQYF	TGTGCCAGCTCACCAGTCCTAGCGGGAGCAACCTACGAGCAGTACTTC
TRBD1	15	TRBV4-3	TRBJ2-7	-	CASSYSGTGEYEQYF	TGCGCCAGCAGCTATTCCGGGACAGGGGAGTACGAGCAGTACTTC
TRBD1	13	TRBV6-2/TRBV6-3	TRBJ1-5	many	CASGGQNNQPQHF	TGTGCCAGCGGGGGACAGAACAATCAGCCCCAGCATTTT
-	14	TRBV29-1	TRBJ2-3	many	CSVRKGSGGDTQYF	TGCAGCGTCAGAAAGGGTTCAGGCGGAGATACGCAGTATTTT
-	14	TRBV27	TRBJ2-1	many	CASSLVLANNEQFF	TGTGCCAGCAGTTTGGTCCTAGCGAACAATGAGCAGTTCTTC
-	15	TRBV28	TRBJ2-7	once	CASSFHSTGLYEQCF	TGTGCCAGCAGTTTTCACTCGACTGGCCTTTACGAGCAGTGCTTC
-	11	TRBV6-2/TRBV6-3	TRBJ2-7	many	CASGRAYEQYF	TGTGCCAGCGGCAGGGCCTACGAGCAGTACTTC
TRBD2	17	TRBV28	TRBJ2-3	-	CASSLCGLANCADTQYF	TGTGCCAGCAGTTTATGCGGACTAGCGAATTGTGCAGATACGCAGTATTTT
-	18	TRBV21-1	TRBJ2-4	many	CARRVQGILTLAKNIQYF	TGTGCCCGGAGAGTACAAGGGATTTTAACTTTAGCCAAAAACATTCAGTACTTC